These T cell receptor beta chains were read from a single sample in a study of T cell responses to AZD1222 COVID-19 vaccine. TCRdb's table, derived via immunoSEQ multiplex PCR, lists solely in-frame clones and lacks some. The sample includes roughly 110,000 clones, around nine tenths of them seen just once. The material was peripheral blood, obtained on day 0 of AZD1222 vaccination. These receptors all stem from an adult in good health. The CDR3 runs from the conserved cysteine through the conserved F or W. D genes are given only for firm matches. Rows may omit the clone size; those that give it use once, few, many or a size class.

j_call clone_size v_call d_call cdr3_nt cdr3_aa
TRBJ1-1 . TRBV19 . TGTGCCAGTAGTGAGGACAAATTGAACACTGAAGCTTTCTTT CASSEDKLNTEAFF
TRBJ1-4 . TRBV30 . TGTGCCTGGAGCTTGCCGGGAACTAATGAAAAACTGTTTTTT CAWSLPGTNEKLFF
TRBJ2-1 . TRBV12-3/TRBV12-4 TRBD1 TGTGCCAGCAGTTTAAGGGACAGTCATGAGCAGTTCTTC CASSLRDSHEQFF
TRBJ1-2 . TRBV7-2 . TGTGCCAGCAGCTTATTGGGCAGGGGCTTTGGCTACACCTTC CASSLLGRGFGYTF
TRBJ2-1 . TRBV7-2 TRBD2 TGTGCCAGCAGCACTAGCGGGGGTGAGCAGTTCTTC CASSTSGGEQFF
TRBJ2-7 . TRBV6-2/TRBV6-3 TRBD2 TGTGCCAGCAGTGGGGGGCTAGCGGGGGCCATCTACGAGCAGTACTTC CASSGGLAGAIYEQYF
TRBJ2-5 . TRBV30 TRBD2 TGTGCCTGGGTTTCGGGGACTAGCGGAAAAGAGACCCAGTACTTC CAWVSGTSGKETQYF
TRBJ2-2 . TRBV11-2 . TGTGCCAGCAGCTTAGTCGCGGGGTCGGCCGGGGAGCTGTTTTTT CASSLVAGSAGELFF
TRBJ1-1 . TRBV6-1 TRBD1 TGTGCCAGCAGTGCGACAGGGGGGAGGAGGAACACTGAAGCTTTCTTT CASSATGGRRNTEAFF
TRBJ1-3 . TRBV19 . TGTGCCACCGTGACGGCCTCTGGAAACACCATATATTTT CATVTASGNTIYF
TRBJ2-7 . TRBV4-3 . TGCGCCAGCAGCCAAGATTTTTTCGGACGGGCCTACGAGCAGTACTTC CASSQDFFGRAYEQYF
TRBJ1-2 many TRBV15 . TGTGCCACCAGCAGAGATCGGCGGGACTATGGCTACACCTTC CATSRDRRDYGYTF
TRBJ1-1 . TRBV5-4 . TGTGCCAGCAGCATCCAGCGAAGCACTGAAGCTTTCTTT CASSIQRSTEAFF
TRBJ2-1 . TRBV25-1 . TGTGCCAGCAGTGAACAGGGCGATGAGCAGTTCTTC CASSEQGDEQFF